This paragraph reports one T cell receptor beta chain. Some clones are missing from TCRdb's copy, which holds only in-frame ones; the method was immunoSEQ multiplex PCR. The sample lists about 75,000 clones; around 91% were seen once. The record originates from a study of technical replicates of blood from four donors. The TCR was taken from a human donor in good health. Some clones in this sample may be carry-over from other donors' samples. The sample comprised T cells isolated from PBMCs.

CDR3 protein: CASSVDQGTTGELFF. In nucleotides, the CDR3 is TGTGCCAGCAGCGTAGATCAGGGAACCACCGGGGAGCTGTTTTTT. This sequence joins TRBV9 and TRBJ2-2, with D perhaps matching TRBD1 (5 bases). This CDR3 comprises 15 residues. Per germline, CDR1 SGDLS and CDR2 YYNGEE. V lost 0 bases, J lost 4 bases, and 10 bases lay in between.